The source of this T cell receptor beta chain is a study of OX40 agonist ivuxolimab in advanced cancers. About the research overall: Ivuxolimab, an agonistic anti-OX40 (CD134) antibody, was given to patients. Study-wide points: The CD4+ and CD8+ T cells in the blood had expanded clonally by week 6 at 0.1 to 3.0 mg/kg. The mean number of expanded clones was higher in CD8+ T cells than in CD4+. Among the lowest levels of clonal expansion were found in partial responders at 0.1-3.0 mg/kg.

A note on this clone: Antigen: not known.

The table came from immunoSEQ multiplex PCR; TCRdb's copy has only in-frame clones and leaves some out. The sample contains tens of thousands of clones, around 83% of which appear only once. Germline-derived CDR1 and CDR2 are SGHTA and FQGNSA. The CDR3 is 17 amino acids. V lost 3 bases to trimming and J lost 4 bases, with 16 bases between them. The TCR originated in an adult with an advanced solid tumor such as melanoma, head and neck, liver or kidney cancer. Here the sequenced sample was CD4+ or CD8+ T cells sorted from blood, taken in a trial of the OX40 agonist ivuxolimab. V usage is TRBV7-2 and J usage is TRBJ2-6; D might be TRBD2 (5 bases). In nucleotides, the CDR3 is TGTGCCAGCAGCTTTGGACTTGCCCCGTGGGGGGCCAACGTCCTGACTTTC. It specifies CASSFGLAPWGANVLTF.